This T cell receptor beta chain was sequenced for a study of T cell responses to AZD1222 COVID-19 vaccine. Clones were sequenced by immunoSEQ multiplex PCR, and TCRdb holds only the in-frame ones, with some missing. This sample has 100,000 to 150,000 clones, with approximately 90% found just once. General observations from the study: Scientists sampled the repertoires only once the peak T cell response had passed. Donor demographics were predominantly white British with a female majority; clonal diversity may be underestimated.

Comments on this clone: No antigen is known for it.

V was trimmed by 0 bases and J by 4 bases, leaving 4 bases between them. The CDR3 is 12 amino acids. CDR1 and CDR2 (germline): SGHRS, YFSETQ. The receptor's source is an adult who received the AZD1222 COVID-19 vaccine. The chain couples TRBV5-1 to TRBJ1-2, with D unclear. The sample consisted of peripheral blood, taken 28 days after the second AZD1222 dose. Written as DNA, the CDR3 is TGCGCCAGCAGCTTGGAGGGCTATGGCTACACCTTC. This translates into CASSLEGYGYTF.